Shown below are 19 T cell receptor beta chains from a single sample sequenced in a study of blood T cell repertoires in COVID-19. Clones were sequenced by immunoSEQ multiplex PCR, and TCRdb holds only the in-frame ones, with some missing. Of under 45,000 clones listed, around 73% are singletons. Specimen: peripheral blood. Receptors were obtained from a woman in her 70s with acute or convalescent COVID-19.

The chain has TRBV6-4 and TRBJ2-1, with 7 nucleotides matching TRBD1. This CDR3 has 16 amino acids. V lost 3 bases, J lost 6 bases, and 11 bases stayed unmatched. The germline V gene encodes CDR1 MRHNA and CDR2 SNTAGT. Here the CDR3 reads CASSEYDRAPGNEQFF. The CDR3 coding sequence is TGTGCCAGCAGTGAATACGACAGGGCACCGGGCAATGAGCAGTTCTTC.

The chain employs TRBV11-2 and TRBJ2-1; 10 bases are a match to TRBD2. Germline V gives CDR1 SGHAT, CDR2 FQNNGV. This CDR3 has 16 amino acids. Trimming removed 3 bases from V and 2 bases from J; junction bases left unmatched: 4. This CDR3 reads CASSLAGTSAYNEQFF. The CDR3 DNA sequence: TGTGCCAGCAGCTTGGCCGGGACTAGCGCCTACAATGAGCAGTTCTTC.

The chain employs TRBV25-1 and TRBJ1-1, with no clear D. The CDR3 loop spans 14 amino acids. The V and J ends lost 1 base and 5 bases respectively, with 11 bases between them. Germline lookup yields CDR1 MGHDK and CDR2 SYGVNS. CDR3 region: CASSEWAGSTEAFF. The DNA of the CDR3 is TGTGCCAGCAGTGAATGGGCTGGGAGTACTGAAGCTTTCTTT.

V gene TRBV5-4 combines with J gene TRBJ2-3, with 7 bases fitting TRBD1. V trimming: 3 bases; J trimming: 1 base; junction bases outside the gene matches: 8. The CDR3 loop spans 16 amino acids. CDR1 is SGHNT and CDR2 is YYREEE in the germline V gene (reference sequence). Here the CDR3 reads CASSSNTGVGTDTQYF. In DNA form, the CDR3 reads TGTGCCAGCAGCTCGAATACAGGGGTCGGCACAGATACGCAGTATTTT.

The count of this clone is one. The chain recombines TRBV23-1 with TRBJ2-1; TRBD1 is a possible D gene (6 bases). TRBV23-1 is designated an ORF whose function remains uncertain. V lost 3 bases, J lost 9 bases, and 21 bases lay in between. The CDR3 spans 16 residues. In nucleotides, the CDR3 is TGCGCCAGCAGTCAGGCCCGGGACCTCCCAGGGGTTGAGCAGTTCTTC. Translating gives CASSQARDLPGVEQFF.

The chain has TRBV4-1 and TRBJ2-2, with D perhaps TRBD2 (5 bases). This CDR3 region has 15 residues. Germline values: CDR1 MGHRA, CDR2 YSYEKL. V lost 4 bases and J lost 4, with 13 bases in between. The CDR3 sequence: CASSPGARATGELFF. The CDR3 DNA follows: TGCGCCAGCAGCCCCGGTGCGAGGGCCACCGGGGAGCTGTTTTTT.

The chain uses TRBV6-6 and TRBJ2-2; TRBD2 matches at 14 bases. This CDR3 contains 16 residues. Germline V gene lookup returns CDR1 MNHNY and CDR2 SVGAGI (reference sequence). J was trimmed by 7 bases and V by 6 bases; bases with no gene match: 7. CDR3 region: CASRTTSGRVDGELFF. CDR3 nucleotides: TGTGCCAGCAGAACGACTAGCGGGAGGGTCGACGGGGAGCTGTTTTTT.

The chain combines TRBV5-1 with TRBJ1-5; possible D gene TRBD1, 6 bases. CDR1 SGHRS and CDR2 YFSETQ come from the germline V gene. Deletions cut 0 bases from V and 6 bases from J, with 13 bases between. The CDR3 length is 15 residues. The CDR3 region has the DNA TGCGCCAGCAGCTTGGACGGGGGGCGAAGTCAGCCCCAGCATTTT. The encoded protein is CASSLDGGRSQPQHF.

This chain joins TRBV19 and TRBJ2-1, with 9 bases that match TRBD1. The junction had 7 bases not matched to a gene; V was cut back by 0 bases and J by 7 bases. The V gene's germline CDR1 is LNHDA and CDR2 SQIVND (reference sequence). This CDR3 region has 16 residues. Written as DNA, the CDR3 is TGTGCCAGTAGTATAGATCCGGGACAGGGCCGTAATGAGCAGTTCTTC. It codes for CASSIDPGQGRNEQFF.

The V call is TRBV30, the J call TRBJ1-1; perhaps TRBD1 as D (6 bases). The V gene's germline CDR1 is GTSNPN and CDR2 SVGIG (reference sequence). This CDR3 region has 15 residues. Trimming removed 0 bases from V and 10 bases from J, with 21 bases in between. This chain's CDR3 is CAWSVQGGLAGVAFF. DNA for the CDR3: TGTGCCTGGAGTGTACAGGGCGGCCTGGCGGGTGTAGCTTTCTTT.

Written as DNA, the CDR3 is TGTGCCAGCAGTGAACTACAGGTCTATAATTCACCCCTCCACTTT. Protein sequence: CASSELQVYNSPLHF. The chain combines TRBV2 with TRBJ1-6; tentatively, D is TRBD1 (5 bases). V gave up 2 bases and J gave up 3 bases, with 8 bases separating them. Germline CDR1 and CDR2: SNHLY and FYNNEI. CDR3 length: 15 amino acids.

This clone was counted ten times or more. The rearrangement links TRBV19 to TRBJ1-6; the D is unclear. This CDR3 is 14 amino acids long. The germline V and J ends were trimmed by 5 bases and 5 bases, with 10 bases remaining between them. Per germline, CDR1 LNHDA and CDR2 SQIVND (reference sequence). The CDR3 DNA follows: TGTGCCAGTAGTGAGTTACAGAATAATTCACCCCTCCACTTT. Translating it yields CASSELQNNSPLHF.

The chain is built from TRBV5-8 and TRBJ1-2; TRBD1 matches 7 bases. Per germline, CDR1 SGHTS and CDR2 YDEGEE. The trim removed 4 bases at V and 7 bases at J, leaving 7 bases unmatched. CDR3 length: 13 amino acids. CDR3 nucleotide sequence: TGTGCCAGCAGCAACAGGGGAAGAGGTGGCTACACCTTC. Its translation: CASSNRGRGGYTF.

This clone turned up a few times. This chain joins TRBV5-4 and TRBJ1-1; 7 bases fit TRBD1. Germline trimming cut 0 bases from V and 4 bases from J; bases unmatched to any gene: 3. There are 14 residues in the CDR3. Germline CDR1 SGHNT, CDR2 YYREEE (reference sequence). CDR3 sequence reads: CASSLETGSTEAFF. Here the CDR3 DNA reads TGTGCCAGCAGCTTGGAGACAGGGAGCACTGAAGCTTTCTTT.

The genes are TRBV7-9 and TRBJ2-1; maybe TRBD1 (6 bases). Per germline, CDR1 SEHNR and CDR2 FQNEAQ (reference sequence). CDR3 length: 12 amino acids. The V and J ends lost 5 bases and 13 bases respectively, with 15 bases between them. The CDR3 loop is CASSPTSQGQFF. DNA for the CDR3: TGTGCCAGCAGCCCGACTTCACAGGGACAGTTCTTC.

The chain couples TRBV7-2 to TRBJ1-5; possibly TRBD1 for D (5 bases). Trimming left V 5 bases short and J 6 bases short, with 17 bases between. This CDR3 region has 15 residues. Germline lookup yields CDR1 SGHTA and CDR2 FQGNSA. The CDR3 region has the DNA TGTGCCAGCAGCGCTCAGGGAGGACGGGGTCAGCCCCAGCATTTT. Protein product: CASSAQGGRGQPQHF.

This sequence joins TRBV11-2 and TRBJ2-7; 12 bases are shared with TRBD2. Germline trimming cut 9 bases from V and 4 bases from J; bases unmatched to any gene: 10. The CDR3 extends over 15 amino acids. CDR1 SGHAT and CDR2 FQNNGV come from the germline V gene. CDR3 sequence reads: CASGTTSGGSYEQYF. Here the CDR3 DNA reads TGTGCCAGTGGGACGACTAGCGGGGGTTCTTACGAGCAGTACTTC.

The chain couples TRBV30 to TRBJ1-1; D gene unclear. The CDR3 length is 12 residues. CDR1 is GTSNPN, CDR2 SVGIG, per germline (reference sequence). Trimming pared 2 bases from V and 5 bases from J, leaving 9 bases between. The CDR3 sequence is CAWSLVRTEAFF. The CDR3 bases are TGTGCCTGGAGTTTAGTCCGGACTGAAGCTTTCTTT.

The rearrangement joins TRBV6-6 to TRBJ1-2; D is undetermined. The CDR3 extends over 11 amino acids. Germline CDR1 reads MNHNY; CDR2 reads SVGAGI (reference sequence). The V and J ends lost 6 bases and 4 bases respectively, with 6 bases between them. CDR3 sequence reads: CASRGSYGYTF. The DNA for the CDR3 is TGTGCCAGCAGGGGCAGCTATGGCTACACCTTC.